A selection of T cell receptor beta chains follows, all from one sample in a study of blood T cell repertoires in COVID-19. Produced via immunoSEQ multiplex PCR; TCRdb's table is partial and in-frame only. The sample contains approximately 170,000 clones, about 85% of which appear only once. The material sequenced was peripheral blood. The receptors were gathered from a man aged 60-69 years who had recovered from COVID-19. The CDR3 runs from the conserved cysteine through the conserved F or W. A D gene is named only where the DNA matches it firmly. The listing skips clone size in some rows; elsewhere it reads once, few, many or a size class.

V gene: TRBV29-1; J gene: TRBJ2-5; clone size: .; D gene: TRBD2; CDR3 DNA: TGCAGCGTTAATTCGGCTAGCGGAGTCAAAGAGACCCAGTACTTC; CDR3 protein: CSVNSASGVKETQYF
V gene: TRBV19; J gene: TRBJ1-6; clone size: few; D gene: .; CDR3 DNA: TGTGCCAGTAGTATTGAGCCTCATAATTCACCCCTCCACTTT; CDR3 protein: CASSIEPHNSPLHF
V gene: TRBV7-3; J gene: TRBJ1-1; clone size: .; D gene: .; CDR3 DNA: TGTGCCAGCAGCCAAACAGCGGGTGAAGCTTTCTTT; CDR3 protein: CASSQTAGEAFF
V gene: TRBV7-2; J gene: TRBJ2-1; clone size: .; D gene: .; CDR3 DNA: TGTGCCAGCAGCCAAGCCCACTTGAGCTCCTACAATGAGCAGTTCTTC; CDR3 protein: CASSQAHLSSYNEQFF
V gene: TRBV3-1/TRBV3-2; J gene: TRBJ1-5; clone size: once; D gene: .; CDR3 DNA: TGTGCCAGCAGCCAATTTTCGGTCTTCGGCAATCAGCCCCAGCATTTT; CDR3 protein: CASSQFSVFGNQPQHF
V gene: TRBV5-1; J gene: TRBJ2-7; clone size: few; D gene: TRBD1; CDR3 DNA: TGCGCCAGCAGCTACTTAGGTGGACAGGGGGCGTTCGAGCAGTACTTC; CDR3 protein: CASSYLGGQGAFEQYF
V gene: TRBV6-5; J gene: TRBJ2-3; clone size: .; D gene: TRBD2; CDR3 DNA: TGTGCCAGCAGGGGAGCGGGGTCGTCAGATACGCAGTATTTT; CDR3 protein: CASRGAGSSDTQYF
V gene: TRBV4-3; J gene: TRBJ2-7; clone size: .; D gene: TRBD1; CDR3 DNA: TGCGCCAGCAGCCGAACAGGGGCCCGTACCTACGAGCAGTACTTC; CDR3 protein: CASSRTGARTYEQYF
V gene: TRBV5-6; J gene: TRBJ2-5; clone size: .; D gene: TRBD1; CDR3 DNA: TGTGCCAGCAGCACGGGACAGGGGACGGAGACCCAGTACTTC; CDR3 protein: CASSTGQGTETQYF
V gene: TRBV7-9; J gene: TRBJ2-3; clone size: .; D gene: TRBD2; CDR3 DNA: TGTGCCAGCAGCCTCAGGGCGGGGGGACTCACAGATACGCAGTATTTT; CDR3 protein: CASSLRAGGLTDTQYF
V gene: TRBV6-5; J gene: TRBJ2-3; clone size: .; D gene: .; CDR3 DNA: TGTGCCAGCAGTTACGATTTCTCGAGGGGCACAGATACGCAGTATTTT; CDR3 protein: CASSYDFSRGTDTQYF
V gene: TRBV2; J gene: TRBJ2-7; clone size: once; D gene: .; CDR3 DNA: TGTGCCAGCAGTGGAAACCCAATCCCAGGAAACGAGCAGTACTTC; CDR3 protein: CASSGNPIPGNEQYF
V gene: TRBV24-1; J gene: TRBJ2-2; clone size: .; D gene: .; CDR3 DNA: TGTGCCACCAGGAATGAGGGTACCGGGGAGCTGTTTTTT; CDR3 protein: CATRNEGTGELFF
V gene: TRBV5-8; J gene: TRBJ2-1; clone size: .; D gene: TRBD2; CDR3 DNA: TGTGCCAGCAGCTTGGTTTTAGCGGGGGACAATGAGCAGTTCTTC; CDR3 protein: CASSLVLAGDNEQFF
V gene: TRBV3-1/TRBV3-2; J gene: TRBJ1-5; clone size: few; D gene: TRBD1; CDR3 DNA: TGTGCCAGCAGCCAGACAGGGGGCGCGAATCAGCCCCAGCATTTT; CDR3 protein: CASSQTGGANQPQHF
V gene: TRBV11-2; J gene: TRBJ1-2; clone size: .; D gene: .; CDR3 DNA: TGTGCCAGCAGCTTAGGGCCCAATGGGGGGACGTCAAACTATGGCTACACCTTC; CDR3 protein: CASSLGPNGGTSNYGYTF
V gene: TRBV4-3; J gene: TRBJ1-4; clone size: .; D gene: .; CDR3 DNA: TGCGCCAGCAGCCCCGGAGGGGGGGCTGATAATGAAAAACTGTTTTTT; CDR3 protein: CASSPGGGADNEKLFF
V gene: TRBV10-3; J gene: TRBJ1-1; clone size: .; D gene: .; CDR3 DNA: TGTGCCATCAGTGGGACACACATTGAAGCTTTCTTT; CDR3 protein: CAISGTHIEAFF
V gene: TRBV11-3; J gene: TRBJ2-5; clone size: .; D gene: .; CDR3 DNA: TGTGCCAGCAGCCCTACAAGGGGGGGCATCCAAGAGACCCAGTACTTC; CDR3 protein: CASSPTRGGIQETQYF
V gene: TRBV7-2; J gene: TRBJ2-7; clone size: once; D gene: .; CDR3 DNA: TGTGCCAGCAGCTTAGGTGGGACTTCCACCTACGAGCAGTACTTC; CDR3 protein: CASSLGGTSTYEQYF
V gene: TRBV2; J gene: TRBJ1-5; clone size: .; D gene: .; CDR3 DNA: TGTGCCAGCAGGCAGGGTATGGATCAGCCCCAGCATTTT; CDR3 protein: CASRQGMDQPQHF
V gene: TRBV19; J gene: TRBJ2-2; clone size: .; D gene: TRBD1; CDR3 DNA: TGTGCCAGTAGTAGACAGGGAAACACCGGGGAGCTGTTTTTT; CDR3 protein: CASSRQGNTGELFF
V gene: TRBV5-1; J gene: TRBJ1-3; clone size: .; D gene: .; CDR3 DNA: TGCGCCAGCAGCTCGATAGTGGGGAGCTCTGGAAACACCATATATTTT; CDR3 protein: CASSSIVGSSGNTIYF
V gene: TRBV19; J gene: TRBJ2-3; clone size: .; D gene: .; CDR3 DNA: TGTGCCAGTAGTATTGGGCAGTGGACTAGCACAGATACGCAGTATTTT; CDR3 protein: CASSIGQWTSTDTQYF
V gene: TRBV4-2; J gene: TRBJ2-1; clone size: once; D gene: TRBD2; CDR3 DNA: TGTGCCAGCAGCCAAGAAGGAATAGCGGGGACCGGTGAGCAGTTCTTC; CDR3 protein: CASSQEGIAGTGEQFF
V gene: TRBV5-1; J gene: TRBJ2-3; clone size: .; D gene: TRBD2; CDR3 DNA: TGCGCCAGCAGCTTACCCATTTCGAGCGGGGGATCCACAGATACGCAGTATTTT; CDR3 protein: CASSLPISSGGSTDTQYF
V gene: TRBV6-1; J gene: TRBJ2-3; clone size: .; D gene: TRBD1; CDR3 DNA: TGTGCCATGATGGGACAGGGGGGGGATACGCAGTATTTT; CDR3 protein: CAMMGQGGDTQYF
V gene: TRBV3-1/TRBV3-2; J gene: TRBJ1-1; clone size: .; D gene: .; CDR3 DNA: TGTGCCAGCAGCCATACAGAGAACACTGAAGCTTTCTTT; CDR3 protein: CASSHTENTEAFF
V gene: TRBV2; J gene: TRBJ2-3; clone size: .; D gene: TRBD2; CDR3 DNA: TGTGCCAGCACCTTAGCGCCCGGGGGGGCAGATACGCAGTATTTT; CDR3 protein: CASTLAPGGADTQYF
V gene: TRBV9; J gene: TRBJ1-2; clone size: .; D gene: .; CDR3 DNA: TGTGCCAGCAGCGGGACTTCTAGGAACTATGGCTACACCTTC; CDR3 protein: CASSGTSRNYGYTF
V gene: TRBV7-9; J gene: TRBJ2-7; clone size: .; D gene: TRBD1; CDR3 DNA: TGTGCCAGCAGCTTCTCCACCGGGACAGAAGAGCAGTACTTC; CDR3 protein: CASSFSTGTEEQYF
V gene: TRBV29-1; J gene: TRBJ1-1; clone size: once; D gene: .; CDR3 DNA: TGCAGCGTTAAACCGACAGCCGTGAACACTGAAGCTTTCTTT; CDR3 protein: CSVKPTAVNTEAFF
V gene: TRBV9; J gene: TRBJ2-7; clone size: .; D gene: .; CDR3 DNA: TGTGCCAGCAGCTCCAGAGCGCAAGCCTACGAGCAGTACTTC; CDR3 protein: CASSSRAQAYEQYF
V gene: TRBV4-1; J gene: TRBJ1-2; clone size: .; D gene: TRBD1; CDR3 DNA: TGCGCCAGCAGCCACACAGGGGGCGGTGGCTACACCTTC; CDR3 protein: CASSHTGGGGYTF
V gene: TRBV30; J gene: TRBJ2-7; clone size: .; D gene: TRBD2; CDR3 DNA: TGTGCCTGGATGCCGAGACGAAGCGGGGGGGCATACGAGCAGTACTTC; CDR3 protein: CAWMPRRSGGAYEQYF
V gene: TRBV19; J gene: TRBJ1-2; clone size: .; D gene: .; CDR3 DNA: TGTGCCAGTAGTATTCTTAGGGGTCGACAGCTCGGCTACACCTTC; CDR3 protein: CASSILRGRQLGYTF
V gene: TRBV6-2/TRBV6-3; J gene: TRBJ2-1; clone size: .; D gene: .; CDR3 DNA: TGTGCCAGCAGTCTCCTTGGGGGGGAGCAGTTCTTC; CDR3 protein: CASSLLGGEQFF
V gene: TRBV4-2; J gene: TRBJ2-7; clone size: once; D gene: .; CDR3 DNA: TGTGCCAGCAGCCAAGATTGGCCAGGTATCTCCTACGAGCAGTACTTC; CDR3 protein: CASSQDWPGISYEQYF
V gene: TRBV5-4; J gene: TRBJ1-6; clone size: .; D gene: .; CDR3 DNA: TGTGCCAGCAGCAAGGACAGCAGCTCCTATAATTCACCCCTCCACTTT; CDR3 protein: CASSKDSSSYNSPLHF
V gene: TRBV5-1; J gene: TRBJ1-2; clone size: .; D gene: .; CDR3 DNA: TGCGCCAGCAGCACTGGTCCCGGGGAGAACTATGGCTACACCTTC; CDR3 protein: CASSTGPGENYGYTF
V gene: TRBV2; J gene: TRBJ2-5; clone size: few; D gene: TRBD2; CDR3 DNA: TGTGCCAGCATTCTAGCGGGGGAGGGAGGGACCCAGTACTTC; CDR3 protein: CASILAGEGGTQYF
V gene: TRBV6-1; J gene: TRBJ1-1; clone size: .; D gene: TRBD1; CDR3 DNA: TGTGCCAGCAGTGGGGGCCCCGGGACAGGATTTTACACTGAAGCTTTCTTT; CDR3 protein: CASSGGPGTGFYTEAFF
V gene: TRBV3-1/TRBV3-2; J gene: TRBJ1-1; clone size: .; D gene: .; CDR3 DNA: TGTGCCAGCAGCCGGGACTCCGCCACTGAAGCTTTCTTT; CDR3 protein: CASSRDSATEAFF
V gene: TRBV4-2; J gene: TRBJ2-1; clone size: .; D gene: .; CDR3 DNA: TGTGCCAGCAGCCAAGAGTGGGCCGCCTACAATGAGCAGTTCTTC; CDR3 protein: CASSQEWAAYNEQFF
V gene: TRBV6-6; J gene: TRBJ1-3; clone size: .; D gene: .; CDR3 DNA: TGTGCCAGCAGTACCCGGACAGTCTCTGGAAACACCATATATTTT; CDR3 protein: CASSTRTVSGNTIYF
V gene: TRBV9; J gene: TRBJ2-2; clone size: .; D gene: .; CDR3 DNA: TGTGCCAGCAGCGTATCGGGTTCGAACACCGGGGAGCTGTTTTTT; CDR3 protein: CASSVSGSNTGELFF
V gene: TRBV5-1; J gene: TRBJ2-5; clone size: .; D gene: TRBD1; CDR3 DNA: TGCGCCAGCAGCTTCGGACAGGGTAGAGAGACCCAGTACTTC; CDR3 protein: CASSFGQGRETQYF
V gene: TRBV7-9; J gene: TRBJ2-7; clone size: .; D gene: TRBD1; CDR3 DNA: TGTGCCAGCAGCTCCGGGACAGGGCATCTCTACGAGCAGTACTTC; CDR3 protein: CASSSGTGHLYEQYF
V gene: TRBV5-1; J gene: TRBJ2-5; clone size: few; D gene: TRBD1; CDR3 DNA: TGCGCCAGCAGCTTGGGGCTTAGAAACAGGGGAGAGACCCAGTACTTC; CDR3 protein: CASSLGLRNRGETQYF